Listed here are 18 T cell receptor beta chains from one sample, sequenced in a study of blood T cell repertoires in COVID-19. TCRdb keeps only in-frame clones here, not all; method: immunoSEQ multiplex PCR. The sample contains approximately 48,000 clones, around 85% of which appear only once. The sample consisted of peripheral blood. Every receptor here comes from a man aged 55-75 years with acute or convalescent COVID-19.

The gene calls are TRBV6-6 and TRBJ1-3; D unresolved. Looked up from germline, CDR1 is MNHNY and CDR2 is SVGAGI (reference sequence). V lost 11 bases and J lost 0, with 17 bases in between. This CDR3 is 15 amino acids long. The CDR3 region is CAALREDGSGNTIYF. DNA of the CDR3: TGTGCCGCCCTAAGGGAGGACGGCTCTGGAAACACCATATATTTT.

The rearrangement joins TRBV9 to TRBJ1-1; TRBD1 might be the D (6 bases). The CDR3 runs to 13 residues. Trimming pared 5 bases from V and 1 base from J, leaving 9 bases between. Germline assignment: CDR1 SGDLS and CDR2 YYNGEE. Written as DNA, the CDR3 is TGTGCCAGCAGTCTGGACAGGAACACTGAAGCTTTCTTT. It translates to CASSLDRNTEAFF.

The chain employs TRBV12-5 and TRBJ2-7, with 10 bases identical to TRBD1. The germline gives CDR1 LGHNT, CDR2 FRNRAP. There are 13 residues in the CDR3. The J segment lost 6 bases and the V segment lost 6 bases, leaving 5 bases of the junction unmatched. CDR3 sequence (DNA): TGTGCTAGTGGGACCGACAGGGGGCTCGAGCAGTACTTC. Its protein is CASGTDRGLEQYF.

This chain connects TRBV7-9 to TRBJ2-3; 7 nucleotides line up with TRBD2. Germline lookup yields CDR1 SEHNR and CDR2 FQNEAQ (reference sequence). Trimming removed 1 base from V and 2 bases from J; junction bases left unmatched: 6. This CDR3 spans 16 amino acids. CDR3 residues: CASSLEAGVVTDTQYF. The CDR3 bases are TGTGCCAGCAGCTTAGAGGCGGGAGTTGTCACAGATACGCAGTATTTT. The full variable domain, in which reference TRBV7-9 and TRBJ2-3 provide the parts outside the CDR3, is DTGVSQNPRHKITKRGQNVTFRCDPISEHNRLYWYRQTLGQGPEFLTYFQNEAQLEKSRLLSDRFSAERPKGSFSTLEIQRTEQGDSAMYLCASSLEAGVVTDTQYFGPGTRLTVL.

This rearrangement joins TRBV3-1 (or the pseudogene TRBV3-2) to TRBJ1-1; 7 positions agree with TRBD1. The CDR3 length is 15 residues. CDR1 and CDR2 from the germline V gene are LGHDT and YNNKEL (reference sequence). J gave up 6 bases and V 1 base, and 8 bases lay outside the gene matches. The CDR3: CASSQAGGGGSEAFF. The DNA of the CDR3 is TGTGCCAGCAGCCAAGCAGGGGGAGGCGGGTCTGAAGCTTTCTTT.

The CDR3 DNA sequence: TGTGCCAGCAGTACCTCCGGGACAGGGCGCCCAGATACGCAGTATTTT. Its protein is CASSTSGTGRPDTQYF. The J gene is TRBJ2-3, the V gene TRBV28, with 9 bases that match TRBD1. V trimming: 5 bases; J trimming: 4 bases; junction bases outside the gene matches: 10. From germline, CDR1 is MDHEN and CDR2 SYDVKM. The CDR3 sequence is 16 residues long.

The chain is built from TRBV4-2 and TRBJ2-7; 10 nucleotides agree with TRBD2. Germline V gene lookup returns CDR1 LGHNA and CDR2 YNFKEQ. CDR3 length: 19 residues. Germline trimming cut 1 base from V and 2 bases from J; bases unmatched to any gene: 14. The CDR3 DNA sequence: TGTGCCAGCAGCCAAGGAGGACTAGCGGAAAACTTCCTGCCCTACGAGCAGTACTTC. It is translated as CASSQGGLAENFLPYEQYF.

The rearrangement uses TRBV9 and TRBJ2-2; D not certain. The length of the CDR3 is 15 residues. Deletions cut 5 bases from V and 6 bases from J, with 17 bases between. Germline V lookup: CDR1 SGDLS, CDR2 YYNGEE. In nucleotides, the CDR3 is TGTGCCAGCAGTGACCTTTCCAGGCAACCCGGGGAGCTGTTTTTT. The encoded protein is CASSDLSRQPGELFF.

In nucleotides, the CDR3 is TGTGCCACCGGGTCTGCTCTTTTAGGCTACACCTTC. It encodes CATGSALLGYTF. The rearrangement links TRBV2 to TRBJ1-2; D is uncertain. Germline V CDR1 and CDR2: SNHLY, FYNNEI. The CDR3 has 12 amino acids. Trimming took off 10 bases at V and 8 bases at J, with 17 bases between the two ends.

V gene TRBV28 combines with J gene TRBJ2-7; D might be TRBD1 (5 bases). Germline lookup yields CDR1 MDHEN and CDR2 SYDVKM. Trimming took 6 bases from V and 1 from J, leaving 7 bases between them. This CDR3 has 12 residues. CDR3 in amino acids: CASSQGSYEQYF. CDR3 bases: TGTGCCAGCAGCCAGGGTTCCTACGAGCAGTACTTC. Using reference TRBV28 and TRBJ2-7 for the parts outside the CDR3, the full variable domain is DVKVTQSSRYLVKRTGEKVFLECVQDMDHENMFWYRQDPGLGLRLIYFSYDVKMKEKGDIPEGYSVSREKKERFSLILESASTNQTSMYLCASSQGSYEQYFGPGTRLTVT.

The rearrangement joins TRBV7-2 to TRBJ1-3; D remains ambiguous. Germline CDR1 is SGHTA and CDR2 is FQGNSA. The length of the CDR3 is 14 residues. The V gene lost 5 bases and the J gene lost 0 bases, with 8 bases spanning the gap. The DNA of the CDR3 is TGTGCCAGCAGCACCCGGGACTCTGGAAACACCATATATTTT. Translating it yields CASSTRDSGNTIYF.

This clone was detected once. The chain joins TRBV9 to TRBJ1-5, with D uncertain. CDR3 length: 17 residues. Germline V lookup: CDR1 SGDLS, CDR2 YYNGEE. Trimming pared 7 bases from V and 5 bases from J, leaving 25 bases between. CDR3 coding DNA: TGTGCCAGCGCCCAGTCCGGGTCACCAGTGCCGGATCAGCCCCAGCATTTT. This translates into CASAQSGSPVPDQPQHF.

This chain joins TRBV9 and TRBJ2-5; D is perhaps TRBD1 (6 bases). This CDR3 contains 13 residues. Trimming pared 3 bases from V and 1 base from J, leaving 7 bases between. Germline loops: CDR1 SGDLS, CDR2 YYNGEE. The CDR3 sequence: CASSATGQETQYF. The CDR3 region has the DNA TGTGCCAGCAGCGCGACAGGCCAAGAGACCCAGTACTTC.

The CDR3 region is CASSFYRVDYGYTF. CDR3 DNA sequence: TGTGCCAGCAGCTTCTACAGGGTGGACTATGGCTACACCTTC. The V and J genes are TRBV11-2 and TRBJ1-2; D may be TRBD1 (6 bases). The CDR3 is 14 residues long. Germline V gene lookup returns CDR1 SGHAT and CDR2 FQNNGV. The V end was cut by 3 bases, the J end by 3 bases, with 11 bases between.

The CDR3 DNA is TGTGCCACCAGTGTTGGGCAGGGTTGGCCCCAGCATTTT. It translates to CATSVGQGWPQHF. The V and J genes are TRBV24-1 and TRBJ1-5; possible D gene TRBD1, 5 bases. V lost 5 bases, J lost 9 bases, and 13 bases lay in between. Looked up from germline, CDR1 is KGHDR and CDR2 is SFDVKD. The CDR3 loop spans 13 amino acids.

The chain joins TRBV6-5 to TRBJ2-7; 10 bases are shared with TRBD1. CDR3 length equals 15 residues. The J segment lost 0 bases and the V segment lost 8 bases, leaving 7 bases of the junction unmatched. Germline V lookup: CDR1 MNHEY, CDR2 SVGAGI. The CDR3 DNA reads TGTGCCAGCCCCTCAGGGACAGGGGCCTCCTACGAGCAGTACTTC. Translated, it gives CASPSGTGASYEQYF.

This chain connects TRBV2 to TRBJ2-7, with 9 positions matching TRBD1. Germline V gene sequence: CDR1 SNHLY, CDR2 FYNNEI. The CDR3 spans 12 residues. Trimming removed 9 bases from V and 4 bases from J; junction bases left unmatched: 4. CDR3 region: CASRGQGYEQYF. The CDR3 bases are TGTGCCAGTAGAGGACAGGGGTACGAGCAGTACTTC.

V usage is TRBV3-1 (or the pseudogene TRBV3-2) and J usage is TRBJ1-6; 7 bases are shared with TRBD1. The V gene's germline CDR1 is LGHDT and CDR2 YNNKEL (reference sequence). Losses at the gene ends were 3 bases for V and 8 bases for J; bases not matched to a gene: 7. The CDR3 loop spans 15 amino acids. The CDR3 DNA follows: TGTGCCAGCAGCCAGGAGGCAGGGGGGTATTCACCCCTCCACTTT. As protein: CASSQEAGGYSPLHF.